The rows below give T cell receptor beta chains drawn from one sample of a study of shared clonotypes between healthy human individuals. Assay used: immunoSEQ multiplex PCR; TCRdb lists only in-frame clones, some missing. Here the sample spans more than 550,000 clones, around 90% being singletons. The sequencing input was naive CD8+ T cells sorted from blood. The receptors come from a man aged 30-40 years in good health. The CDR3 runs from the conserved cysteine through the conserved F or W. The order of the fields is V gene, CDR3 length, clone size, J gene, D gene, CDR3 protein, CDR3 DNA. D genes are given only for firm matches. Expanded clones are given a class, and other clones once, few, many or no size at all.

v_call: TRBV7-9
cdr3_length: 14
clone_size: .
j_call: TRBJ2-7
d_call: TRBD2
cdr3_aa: CASSLGAGAPEQYF
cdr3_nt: TGTGCCAGCAGCTTAGGAGCGGGAGCCCCCGAGCAGTACTTC

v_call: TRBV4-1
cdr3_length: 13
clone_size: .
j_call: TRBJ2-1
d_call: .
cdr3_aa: CASSQVDANEQFF
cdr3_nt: TGCGCCAGCAGCCAAGTGGATGCAAATGAGCAGTTCTTC

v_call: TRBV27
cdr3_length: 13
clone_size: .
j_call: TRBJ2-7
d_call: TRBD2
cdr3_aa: CASRPVLAGVWYF
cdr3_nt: TGTGCCAGCAGACCCGTACTAGCGGGAGTTTGGTACTTC

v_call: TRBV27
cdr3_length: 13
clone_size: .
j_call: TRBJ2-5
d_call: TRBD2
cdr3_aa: CATSAGVDGTQYF
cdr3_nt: TGTGCCACCTCAGCGGGAGTTGACGGGACCCAGTACTTC

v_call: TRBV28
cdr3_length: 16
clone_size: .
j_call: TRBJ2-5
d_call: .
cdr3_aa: CASSSRLVGPQETQYF
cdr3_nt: TGTGCCAGCAGTTCAAGACTAGTGGGGCCCCAAGAGACCCAGTACTTC

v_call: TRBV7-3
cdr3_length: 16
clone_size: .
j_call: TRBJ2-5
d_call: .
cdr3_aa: CASSFGSNPFQETQYF
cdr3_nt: TGTGCCAGCAGCTTCGGTTCTAATCCCTTCCAAGAGACCCAGTACTTC

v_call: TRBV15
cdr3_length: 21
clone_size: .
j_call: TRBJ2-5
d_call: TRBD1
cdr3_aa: CATSRDFVFPEPGQRQETQYF
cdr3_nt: TGTGCCACCAGCAGAGACTTTGTTTTTCCTGAACCGGGACAGCGACAAGAGACCCAGTACTTC

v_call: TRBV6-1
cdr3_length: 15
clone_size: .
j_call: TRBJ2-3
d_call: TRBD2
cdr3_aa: CASSAPAGGPDTQYF
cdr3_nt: TGTGCCAGCAGTGCCCCTGCGGGAGGCCCAGATACGCAGTATTTT

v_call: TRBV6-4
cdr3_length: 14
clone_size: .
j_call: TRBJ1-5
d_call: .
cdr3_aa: CASSDGYSNQPQHF
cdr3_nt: TGTGCCAGCAGTGACGGGTATAGCAATCAGCCCCAGCATTTT

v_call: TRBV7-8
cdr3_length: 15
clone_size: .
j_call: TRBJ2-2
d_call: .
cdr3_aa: CASSLGLGSTGELFF
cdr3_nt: TGTGCCAGCAGCCTAGGACTCGGTAGCACCGGGGAGCTGTTTTTT

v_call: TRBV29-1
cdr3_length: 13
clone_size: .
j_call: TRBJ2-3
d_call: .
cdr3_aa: CSVFSDPTDTQYF
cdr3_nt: TGCAGCGTTTTCAGTGATCCTACAGATACGCAGTATTTT

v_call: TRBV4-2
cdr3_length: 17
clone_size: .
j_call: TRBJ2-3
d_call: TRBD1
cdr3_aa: CASSLLGGTGVTDTQYF
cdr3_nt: TGTGCCAGCAGCCTTCTCGGCGGGACAGGGGTCACAGATACGCAGTATTTT

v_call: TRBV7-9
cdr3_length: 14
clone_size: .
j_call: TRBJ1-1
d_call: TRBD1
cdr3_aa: CASTEQGAGTEAFF
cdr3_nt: TGTGCCAGCACCGAACAGGGGGCTGGCACTGAAGCTTTCTTT

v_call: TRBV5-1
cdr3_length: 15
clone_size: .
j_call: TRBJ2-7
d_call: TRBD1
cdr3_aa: CASSEGDRAKYEQYF
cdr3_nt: TGCGCCAGCAGCGAAGGGGACAGGGCTAAGTACGAGCAGTACTTC

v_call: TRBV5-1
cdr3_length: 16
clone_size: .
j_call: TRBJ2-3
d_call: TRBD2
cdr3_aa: CASRDPSGRSTDTQYF
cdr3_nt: TGCGCCAGCAGGGACCCTAGCGGGAGAAGCACAGATACGCAGTATTTT

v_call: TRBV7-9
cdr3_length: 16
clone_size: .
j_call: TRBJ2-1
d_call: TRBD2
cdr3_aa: CASSSLAGGSPNEQFF
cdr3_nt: TGTGCCAGCAGCTCCCTAGCGGGAGGGAGCCCCAATGAGCAGTTCTTC

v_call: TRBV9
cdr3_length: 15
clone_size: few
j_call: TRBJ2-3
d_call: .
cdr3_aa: CASSARDYYTDTQYF
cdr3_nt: TGTGCCAGCAGCGCCCGGGATTACTACACAGATACGCAGTATTTT

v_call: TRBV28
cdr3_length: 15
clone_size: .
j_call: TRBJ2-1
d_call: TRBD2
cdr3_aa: CASSFLAGVDNEQFF
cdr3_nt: TGTGCCAGCAGTTTTCTAGCGGGAGTGGACAATGAGCAGTTCTTC

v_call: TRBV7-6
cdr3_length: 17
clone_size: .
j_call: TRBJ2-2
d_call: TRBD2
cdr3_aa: CASSSSGTSDNTGELFF
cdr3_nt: TGTGCCAGCAGCTCTTCCGGGACTAGCGATAACACCGGGGAGCTGTTTTTT

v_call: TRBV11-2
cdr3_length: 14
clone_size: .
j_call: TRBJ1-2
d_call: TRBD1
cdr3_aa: CASNRGQVDYGYTF
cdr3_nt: TGTGCCAGCAACAGGGGGCAAGTGGATTATGGCTACACCTTC

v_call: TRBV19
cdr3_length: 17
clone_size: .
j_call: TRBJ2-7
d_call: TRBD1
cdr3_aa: CASSMGRQGLATGEQYF
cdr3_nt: TGTGCCAGTAGTATGGGGAGACAGGGGTTAGCTACGGGGGAGCAGTACTTC

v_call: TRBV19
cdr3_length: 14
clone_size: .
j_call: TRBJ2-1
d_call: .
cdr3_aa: CASSIIAAHNEQFF
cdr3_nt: TGTGCCAGTAGTATAATAGCGGCCCACAATGAGCAGTTCTTC

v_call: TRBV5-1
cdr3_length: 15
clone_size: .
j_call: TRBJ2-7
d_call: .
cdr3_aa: CASSLEYSPLYEQYF
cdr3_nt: TGCGCCAGCAGCTTGGAATACTCTCCCCTCTACGAGCAGTACTTC

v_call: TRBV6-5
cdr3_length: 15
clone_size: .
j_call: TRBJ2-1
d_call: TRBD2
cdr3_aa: CASSGLAGGGDEQFF
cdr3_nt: TGTGCCAGCAGTGGTCTAGCGGGAGGAGGCGATGAGCAGTTCTTC

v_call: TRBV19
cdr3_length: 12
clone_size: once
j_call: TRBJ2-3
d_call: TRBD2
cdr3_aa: CASTGRRDTQYF
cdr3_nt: TGTGCCAGTACCGGGAGGCGCGATACGCAGTATTTT

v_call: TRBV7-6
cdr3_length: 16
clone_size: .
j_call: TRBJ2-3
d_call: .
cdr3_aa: CASSGGEETSTDTQYF
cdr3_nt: TGTGCCAGCAGCGGAGGGGAGGAGACTAGCACAGATACGCAGTATTTT

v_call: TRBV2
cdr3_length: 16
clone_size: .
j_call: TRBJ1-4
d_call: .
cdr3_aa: CASSEDSQGFNEKLFF
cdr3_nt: TGTGCCAGCAGTGAAGATAGCCAAGGGTTTAATGAAAAACTGTTTTTT

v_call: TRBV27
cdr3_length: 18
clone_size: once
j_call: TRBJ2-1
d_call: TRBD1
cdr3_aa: CASSSLELTGVSYNEQFF
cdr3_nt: TGTGCCAGCAGTTCTCTCGAGCTGACAGGGGTCTCCTACAATGAGCAGTTCTTC

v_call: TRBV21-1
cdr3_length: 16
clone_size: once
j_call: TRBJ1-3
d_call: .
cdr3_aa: CASSKASGEGNATIYF
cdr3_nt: TGTGCCAGCAGCAAAGCGTCGGGTGAGGGTAATGCCACCATATATTTT

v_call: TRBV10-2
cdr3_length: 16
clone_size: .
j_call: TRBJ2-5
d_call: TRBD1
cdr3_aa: CASSVSGTGGQETQYF
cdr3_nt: TGCGCCAGCAGTGTTTCCGGGACAGGGGGCCAAGAGACCCAGTACTTC

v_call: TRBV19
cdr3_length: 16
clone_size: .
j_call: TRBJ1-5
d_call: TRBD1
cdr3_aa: CASSTRDRLNERPQHF
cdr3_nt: TGTGCCAGTAGTACGCGGGACAGGTTGAACGAGAGGCCCCAGCATTTT

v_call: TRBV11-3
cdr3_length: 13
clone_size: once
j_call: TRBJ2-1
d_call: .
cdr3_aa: CASSLRGYNEQFF
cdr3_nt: TGTGCCAGCAGCTTACGCGGATACAATGAGCAGTTCTTC

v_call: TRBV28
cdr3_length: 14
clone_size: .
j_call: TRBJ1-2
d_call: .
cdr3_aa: CASSPLDGGYGYTF
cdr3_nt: TGTGCCAGCAGCCCCCTGGACGGTGGATATGGCTACACCTTC

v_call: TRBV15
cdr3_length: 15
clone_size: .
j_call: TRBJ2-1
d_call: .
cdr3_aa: CATTTAGVPYNEQFF
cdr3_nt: TGTGCCACCACAACCGCAGGGGTACCCTACAATGAGCAGTTCTTC

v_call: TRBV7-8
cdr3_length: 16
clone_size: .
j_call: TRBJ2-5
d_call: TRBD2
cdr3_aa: CASSQRLAATQETQYF
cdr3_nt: TGTGCCAGCAGCCAAAGACTAGCGGCAACTCAAGAGACCCAGTACTTC

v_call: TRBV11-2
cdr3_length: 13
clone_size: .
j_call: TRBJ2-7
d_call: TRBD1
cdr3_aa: CASRRDSSYEQYF
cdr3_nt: TGTGCCAGCAGGAGGGACAGCTCCTACGAGCAGTACTTC

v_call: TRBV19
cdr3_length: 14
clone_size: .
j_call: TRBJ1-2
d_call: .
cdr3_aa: CASNLAGGGYGYTF
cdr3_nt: TGTGCCAGTAATTTGGCGGGGGGCGGCTATGGCTACACCTTC

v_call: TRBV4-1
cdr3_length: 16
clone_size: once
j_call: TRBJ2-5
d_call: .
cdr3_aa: CASSQRSGSSSSAQYF
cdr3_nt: TGCGCCAGCAGCCAAAGGTCGGGGAGTTCCTCATCTGCCCAGTACTTC

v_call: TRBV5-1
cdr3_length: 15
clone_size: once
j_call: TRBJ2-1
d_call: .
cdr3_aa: CASSLEAASYNEQFF
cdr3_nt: TGCGCCAGCAGCTTGGAGGCAGCCTCCTACAATGAGCAGTTCTTC

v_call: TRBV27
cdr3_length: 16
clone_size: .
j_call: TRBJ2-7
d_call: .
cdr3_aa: CASSGWDGHSSYEQYF
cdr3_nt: TGTGCCAGCAGTGGATGGGACGGCCACAGCTCCTACGAGCAGTACTTC

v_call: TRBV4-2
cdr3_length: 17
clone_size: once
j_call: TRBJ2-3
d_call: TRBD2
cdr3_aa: CASSQEPPAGGRDTQYF
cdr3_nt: TGTGCCAGCAGCCAAGAACCTCCAGCGGGGGGCCGGGATACGCAGTATTTT

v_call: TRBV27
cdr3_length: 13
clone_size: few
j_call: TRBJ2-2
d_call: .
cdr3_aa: CASSSGNTGELFF
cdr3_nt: TGTGCCAGCAGTTCCGGGAACACCGGGGAGCTGTTTTTT

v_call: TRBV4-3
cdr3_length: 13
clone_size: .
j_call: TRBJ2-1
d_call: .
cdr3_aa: CASSQDRGREQFF
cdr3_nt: TGCGCCAGCAGCCAAGATCGTGGTCGGGAGCAGTTCTTC

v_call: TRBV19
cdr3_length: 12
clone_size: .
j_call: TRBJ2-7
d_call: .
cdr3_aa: CASSSEYYEQYF
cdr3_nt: TGTGCCAGTAGTTCAGAGTACTACGAGCAGTACTTC

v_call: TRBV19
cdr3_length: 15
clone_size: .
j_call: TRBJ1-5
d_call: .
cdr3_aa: CASKWTADSNQPQHF
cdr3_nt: TGTGCCAGTAAGTGGACAGCAGATAGCAATCAGCCCCAGCATTTT

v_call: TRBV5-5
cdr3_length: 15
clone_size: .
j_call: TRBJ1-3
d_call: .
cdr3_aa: CASSFSEISGNTIYF
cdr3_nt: TGTGCCAGCAGCTTCTCGGAGATCTCTGGAAACACCATATATTTT

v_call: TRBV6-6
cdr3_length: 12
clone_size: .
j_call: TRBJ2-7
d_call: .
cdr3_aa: CASSLSGYEQYF
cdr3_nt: TGTGCCAGCAGTCTGTCGGGATACGAGCAGTACTTC

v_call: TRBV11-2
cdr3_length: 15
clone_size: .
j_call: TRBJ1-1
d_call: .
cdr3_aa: CASSWNRAGNTEAFF
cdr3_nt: TGTGCCAGCAGCTGGAACAGGGCCGGGAACACTGAAGCTTTCTTT

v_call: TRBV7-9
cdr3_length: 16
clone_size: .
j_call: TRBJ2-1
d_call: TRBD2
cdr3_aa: CASSQGGGLAGNEQFF
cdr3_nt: TGTGCCAGCAGCCAGGGCGGGGGACTAGCGGGCAATGAGCAGTTCTTC

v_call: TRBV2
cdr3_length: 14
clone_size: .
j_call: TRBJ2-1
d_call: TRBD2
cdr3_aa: CASSRWREGLEQFF
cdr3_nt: TGTGCCAGCAGTCGGTGGCGGGAGGGCCTAGAGCAGTTCTTC